These T cell receptor beta chains were read from a single sample in a study of cytomegalovirus exposure and HLA in healthy donors. Sequenced by immunoSEQ multiplex PCR; TCRdb stores in-frame clones only, minus some. This table has about 130,000 clones, roughly 84% appearing once. The source material was PBMCs. These TCRs come from a girl aged 2 to 9 in good health and CMV-seronegative. Each CDR3 is given with its conserved first and last residue. Each record gives: D gene, J gene, V gene, clone size, CDR3 DNA, CDR3 protein. A D gene is named only where the DNA matches it firmly. Clone size is not always given. Where it is, it says once, few, many or a class for expanded clones.

TRBD2,TRBJ2-7,TRBV6-5,few,TGTGCCAGCAGTTTTCAATCCGGGACTAGTAAAAGCGAGCAGTACTTC,CASSFQSGTSKSEQYF
-,TRBJ2-7,TRBV13,-,TGTGCCAGCAGCTCCCGACGCGGAGCCTACGAGCAGTACTTC,CASSSRRGAYEQYF
-,TRBJ1-1,TRBV19,-,TGTGCCAGTAGTACACAGGGAGACACTGAAGCTTTCTTT,CASSTQGDTEAFF
TRBD1,TRBJ2-3,TRBV6-1,-,TGTGCCAGCAGTGAACGAGGACAGGGAGGCGCTACGCAGTATTTT,CASSERGQGGATQYF
-,TRBJ2-3,TRBV6-4,-,TGTGCCAGCAGTGACGGCGGCGTCGGAAGCACAGATACGCAGTATTTT,CASSDGGVGSTDTQYF
-,TRBJ1-3,TRBV19,-,TGTGCCAGTAAACGAGGGACTGCTGGAAACACCATATATTTT,CASKRGTAGNTIYF
TRBD2,TRBJ2-1,TRBV27,-,TGTGCCAGCAGTTTGCTGACTAGCGGGAGGGTCCATGAGCAGTTCTTC,CASSLLTSGRVHEQFF
-,TRBJ1-1,TRBV5-1,-,TGCGCCAGCAGCTCCCAGGGGAACACTGAAGCTTTCTTT,CASSSQGNTEAFF
-,TRBJ2-7,TRBV4-2,-,TGTGCCAGCAGCCAAGAGGTTGTTGGGGCGAGCTCCTACGAGCAGTACTTC,CASSQEVVGASSYEQYF
-,TRBJ2-1,TRBV27,few,TGTGCCGTCAGGGGGGAGGCCGGAGATGAGCAGTTCTTC,CAVRGEAGDEQFF
TRBD2,TRBJ2-5,TRBV27,-,TGTGCCAGCAGTTTATTATACCGACTAGCGGAAGAGACCCAGTACTTC,CASSLLYRLAEETQYF
-,TRBJ1-1,TRBV11-2,-,TGTGCCAGCAGCCCACAAATACAGTGGACTTCTGCTTTCTTT,CASSPQIQWTSAFF
TRBD1,TRBJ2-7,TRBV19,-,TGTGCCAGTAAGAACAGGGGTGGTACCCACGACGAGCAGTACTTC,CASKNRGGTHDEQYF
TRBD2,TRBJ2-1,TRBV9,-,TGTGCCAGCAGCGTGGAACCTGAAGCGGGAGCCTACAATGAGCAGTTCTTC,CASSVEPEAGAYNEQFF
TRBD1,TRBJ1-1,TRBV27,-,TGTGCCAGCAGTTTATCGGGACAGGGTCGAATCTCTGAAGCTTTCTTT,CASSLSGQGRISEAFF
-,TRBJ2-3,TRBV30,-,TGTGCCTGGAGTGTTGGGGGGACAGATACGCAGTATTTT,CAWSVGGTDTQYF
TRBD2,TRBJ2-3,TRBV5-1,-,TGCGCCAGCAGCTTGGTTGGTAGCGGGATCACAGATACGCAGTATTTT,CASSLVGSGITDTQYF
-,TRBJ2-2,TRBV5-8,-,TGTGCCAGCAGCTGGAAATCAGGCTCAGCGAACACCGGGGAGCTGTTTTTT,CASSWKSGSANTGELFF
-,TRBJ1-6,TRBV7-9,few,TGTGCCAGCAGCTTCAAAGGCACAGTCTATAATTCACCCCTCCACTTT,CASSFKGTVYNSPLHF
-,TRBJ2-7,TRBV6-1,-,TGTGCCAGCAGTGAAGAGGGGGGGTTGGGGCAGTACTTC,CASSEEGGLGQYF
TRBD2,TRBJ2-1,TRBV27,-,TGTGCCAGCAGGGCCATAGCGGGGGGGCCAGGGAATGAGCAGTTCTTC,CASRAIAGGPGNEQFF
-,TRBJ1-1,TRBV7-9,-,TGTGCCAGCAGCTTCGGGAGGAACACTGAAGCTTTCTTT,CASSFGRNTEAFF
TRBD2,TRBJ2-6,TRBV7-2,-,TGTGCCAGCAGCTTGGATTTGCGGGGGGCTGCTGGGGCCAACGTCCTGACTTTC,CASSLDLRGAAGANVLTF
TRBD1,TRBJ2-6,TRBV2,-,TGTGCCAGCAGTGAAGTCGCACAGGGGGCCGGTGGGGCCAACGTCCTGACTTTC,CASSEVAQGAGGANVLTF
-,TRBJ1-1,TRBV4-2,-,TGTGCCAGCAGCCAAGTGGGTTATCGAGGGGGAAACACTGAAGCTTTCTTT,CASSQVGYRGGNTEAFF
TRBD2,TRBJ2-1,TRBV19,-,TGTGCCAGTAGTTGGGACCAGGGACTAGCGGAATACAATGAGCAGTTCTTC,CASSWDQGLAEYNEQFF
TRBD1,TRBJ1-3,TRBV28,-,TGTGCCAGCAGTTCCGGGACAGCTTTAGGGGCTATATATTTT,CASSSGTALGAIYF
-,TRBJ2-7,TRBV7-2,once,TGTGCCAGCAGCCCCCCGGGTTACGAGCAGTACTTC,CASSPPGYEQYF
TRBD1,TRBJ1-1,TRBV6-5,-,TGTGCCAGCAGTGCAGGGGGCACGGGGAACACTGAAGCTTTCTTT,CASSAGGTGNTEAFF
TRBD1,TRBJ1-2,TRBV5-1,-,TGCGCCAGCAGCTGGGGGACAGGGGAGGACTATGGCTACACCTTC,CASSWGTGEDYGYTF
TRBD2,TRBJ2-6,TRBV27,-,TGTGCCAGCAGTTTACGGAGCGGGAGCGCGTGCACAAACAACTCTGGGGCCAACGTCCTGACTTTC,CASSLRSGSACTNNSGANVLTF
-,TRBJ2-3,TRBV6-6,-,TGTGCCAGCAGTTACCCGGGATCGGGTGCAGATACGCAGTATTTT,CASSYPGSGADTQYF
TRBD1,TRBJ2-7,TRBV5-4,-,TGTGCCAGCAGCAGACCGGGACAGTCCTACGAGCAGTACTTC,CASSRPGQSYEQYF
TRBD2,TRBJ2-4,TRBV9,-,TGTGCCAGCAGCGTAGGCGGGACTAGCGCAAACATTCAGTACTTC,CASSVGGTSANIQYF
-,TRBJ1-2,TRBV30,-,TGTGCCTGGAGTGTACTTGGGCAGGGTGAACCGGGCGGCTACACCTTC,CAWSVLGQGEPGGYTF
TRBD1,TRBJ1-5,TRBV15,-,TGTGCCACCAGCACGGGACAGGTGGAAGGGGGTCAGCCCCAGCATTTT,CATSTGQVEGGQPQHF
-,TRBJ1-1,TRBV30,-,TGTGCCTGGACCCAAGGGGGTGAAGCTTTCTTT,CAWTQGGEAFF
-,TRBJ2-2,TRBV7-2,-,TGTGCCAGCAGCTCCGGACTGAACACCGGGGAGCTGTTTTTT,CASSSGLNTGELFF
-,TRBJ1-2,TRBV30,few,TGTGCCTGGATAGCTCGTGATGGCTACACCTTC,CAWIARDGYTF
TRBD2,TRBJ2-1,TRBV9,-,TGTGCCAGCAGCACCAGGACTAGCGGGGGGGGCTACAATGAGCAGTTCTTC,CASSTRTSGGGYNEQFF
TRBD1,TRBJ2-7,TRBV28,-,TGTGCCAGTGGGGACAGAACCTACGAGCAGTACTTC,CASGDRTYEQYF
TRBD1,TRBJ1-6,TRBV2,few,TGTGCCAGCAGAGTCGGACAGGGGGCGATCAATTCACCCCTCCACTTT,CASRVGQGAINSPLHF
-,TRBJ2-2,TRBV6-1,-,TGTGCCAGCAGTGAAGCGCCACTGACCGGGGAGCTGTTTTTT,CASSEAPLTGELFF
-,TRBJ2-5,TRBV7-6,-,TGTGCCAGCAGCTTATCAGGGGAGTTGGAGACCCAGTACTTC,CASSLSGELETQYF
-,TRBJ1-1,TRBV30,-,TGTGCCTGTAGGACTCGCCGCACTGAAGCTTTCTTT,CACRTRRTEAFF
TRBD1,TRBJ2-5,TRBV15,-,TGTGCCACCAGGGAGACAGGGGGCTTGGGGGAGACCCAGTACTTC,CATRETGGLGETQYF
-,TRBJ1-1,TRBV2,few,TGTGCCAGCAGAAAAACAGGGAACATGAACACTGAAGCTTTCTTT,CASRKTGNMNTEAFF
TRBD1,TRBJ1-3,TRBV19,-,TGTGCCAGTAGGACGGGACAGGGGAAGGCCGGAAACACCATATATTTT,CASRTGQGKAGNTIYF
TRBD1,TRBJ2-5,TRBV7-2,few,TGTGCCAGCAGCCTTCTAGGGATCGGCAGGGGGAAAGGAGAGACCCAGTACTTC,CASSLLGIGRGKGETQYF
TRBD1,TRBJ1-2,TRBV4-1,-,TGCGCCAGCAGCCTCCCGCCCTCCGGGACAGTTAACTATGGCTACACCTTC,CASSLPPSGTVNYGYTF
TRBD2,TRBJ2-3,TRBV10-1,-,TGCGCCCTACAGCAAGGAGGGGACGGGGGGGCTAGCACAGATACGCAGTATTTT,CALQQGGDGGASTDTQYF
-,TRBJ2-5,TRBV29-1,-,TGCAGTGCGGGACAGAGCCAAGAGACCCAGTACTTC,CSAGQSQETQYF
-,TRBJ2-7,TRBV20-1,-,TGCAGTGCTAGAGTCGGGTACGAGCAGTACTTC,CSARVGYEQYF
-,TRBJ2-7,TRBV18,-,TGTGCCAGCTCACCACGCGACAGGACCCCCTACGAGCAGTACTTC,CASSPRDRTPYEQYF
-,TRBJ1-1,TRBV6-6,-,TGTGCCAGCACCTTACTTGTACAGGGGAACACTGAAGCTTTCTTT,CASTLLVQGNTEAFF
TRBD1,TRBJ1-4,TRBV6-6,few,TGTGCCAGCAGTTACGGGGACAGTAATGAAAAACTGTTTTTT,CASSYGDSNEKLFF
-,TRBJ2-5,TRBV11-2,-,TGTGCCAGCAGCTCGCAGGGGCGGGAGACCCAGTACTTC,CASSSQGRETQYF
TRBD2,TRBJ2-3,TRBV6-5,-,TGTGCCAGCAGTTTCGGGGGGGCAGATACGCAGTATTTT,CASSFGGADTQYF